This TCR beta chain was identified in a study of graft-versus-host responses after intestinal transplantation. Study context: Multivisceral, liver-intestinal, or isolated intestinal transplants were performed in recipients. Recipients were all induced with anti-thymocyte globulin, then given tacrolimus and steroids for 2 to 4 years.

This clone was picked up one time. Its antigen remains unknown. There are 17 residues in the CDR3. Trimming at V came to 1 base and at J to 2 bases, leaving 9 bases not matched to a gene. Germline-derived CDR1 and CDR2 are SGHTA and FQGNSA. Study-wide results and caveats: Present in recipient marrow, GvH clones included some that appeared first in ileum or blood.

The repertoire was sequenced with immunoSEQ multiplex PCR; TCRdb's copy has only in-frame clones and lacks some. The table shows roughly 25,000 clones, with roughly 80% occurring only once. The sample in question was PBMCs, obtained about 28 days after intestinal transplant. This TCR was recovered from a human patient who received an intestinal transplant, so some T cells may come from the graft donor. V usage is TRBV7-2 and J usage is TRBJ2-3, with TRBD1 matching over 7 bases. The CDR3 region is CASSLEFEGALTDTQYF. In DNA form, the CDR3 reads TGTGCCAGCAGCTTAGAATTCGAGGGGGCCCTCACAGATACGCAGTATTTT.